Shown below are 28 T cell receptor beta chains from a single sample sequenced in a study of blood T cells in healthy people across ages. Together with a sample-barcoded 5' primer, a J-beta primer mix was included in a second PCR lasting about 7 to 11 cycles. A single record per CDR3 protein comes from TCRdb applying MiXCR to the 5' RACE reads. The sample shows some 900,000 distinct CDR3 sequences, about 48% of them seen only once. The sequenced sample was blood. The receptors originated from a young man in good health.

This clonotype was seen once. The rearrangement links TRBV29-1 to TRBJ1-5; 7 bases fit TRBD1. This CDR3 comprises 13 residues. The V gene end was trimmed by 5 bases and the J gene end by 3 bases; junction bases not matched to a gene: 4. CDR1 is SQVTM and CDR2 is ANQGSEA in the germline V gene. This chain's CDR3 is CSVRQGDNQPQHF. The CDR3 coding sequence is TGCAGCGTTCGACAGGGAGACAATCAGCCCCAGCATTTT.

A few counts support this clonotype. The chain uses TRBV4-1 and TRBJ1-5, with D tentatively TRBD1 (6 bases). The V and J ends lost 4 bases and 2 bases respectively, with 15 bases between them. The CDR3 has 16 amino acids. Germline V gives CDR1 MGHRA, CDR2 YSYEKL. This CDR3 is CASSPAGTRGNQPQHF. CDR3 DNA sequence: TGCGCCAGCAGCCCGGCCGGGACACGAGGCAATCAGCCCCAGCATTTT.

Many counts were recorded for this clonotype. This chain joins TRBV4-1 and TRBJ2-3; TRBD2 aligns across 16 bases. The CDR3 runs to 18 residues. The J segment lost 1 base and the V segment lost 4 bases, leaving 5 bases of the junction unmatched. In germline, CDR1 is MGHRA, CDR2 YSYEKL. In nucleotides, the CDR3 is TGCGCCAGCAGCCGCGGGACTAGCGGGGGGGCGCGCACAGATACGCAGTATTTT. It encodes CASSRGTSGGARTDTQYF.

The sample holds a few counts of this clonotype. The chain links TRBV7-2 to TRBJ2-7; 8 bases map to TRBD2. Germline V lookup: CDR1 SGHTA, CDR2 FQGNSA. The trim removed 0 bases at V and 4 bases at J, leaving 5 bases unmatched. This CDR3 has 15 amino acids. For the CDR3, the DNA is TGTGCCAGCAGCTTAGCTCTGGCGGGGGGTTACGAGCAGTACTTC. This gives the protein CASSLALAGGYEQYF.

This sequence joins TRBV7-2 and TRBJ1-5, with D tentatively TRBD1 (5 bases). The CDR3 runs 15 residues. CDR1 SGHTA and CDR2 FQGNSA come from the germline V gene. The V end lost 3 bases, the J end lost 3 bases, and 12 bases lay between the germline ends. CDR3 sequence: CASSFSQAYNQPQHF. The CDR3 nucleotides are TGTGCCAGCAGCTTCTCACAGGCCTACAATCAGCCCCAGCATTTT.

This clonotype was seen repeatedly, ten times or more. CDR3 in amino acids: CASSIAGGSNEQFF. DNA of the CDR3: TGTGCCAGCAGCATCGCGGGGGGCAGCAATGAGCAGTTCTTC. The chain carries TRBV7-2 and TRBJ2-1; 8 nucleotides agree with TRBD2. CDR1 and CDR2 (germline): SGHTA, FQGNSA. Trimming at V came to 5 bases and at J to 6 bases, leaving 6 bases not matched to a gene. The CDR3 is 14 residues long.

The sample holds one count of this clonotype. CDR3 protein: CASSQVRLDGVDTQYF. CDR3 DNA: TGCGCCAGCAGCCAAGTTAGACTAGACGGGGTAGATACGCAGTATTTT. This rearrangement joins TRBV4-3 to TRBJ2-3; D might be TRBD2 (6 bases). The germline gives CDR1 LGHNA, CDR2 YSLEER. This CDR3 is 16 amino acids long. The ends were cut back, 1 base at V and 5 bases at J, with 16 bases in the middle.

This clonotype occurred a few times. The rearrangement links TRBV27 to TRBJ1-1; no reliable D call. This CDR3 comprises 14 residues. Per germline, CDR1 MNHEY and CDR2 SMNVEV (reference sequence). The ends were cut back, 6 bases at V and 1 base at J, with 12 bases in the middle. CDR3 loop: CASSSLVPNTEAFF. The DNA of the CDR3 is TGTGCCAGCAGCTCCCTGGTCCCGAACACTGAAGCTTTCTTT.

There are a few counts of this clonotype. A much larger clone lies one base from this, so it may be a read error. The rearrangement uses TRBV6-1 and TRBJ2-6, with a possible D match to TRBD1 (5 bases). CDR3 length: 17 residues. From germline, CDR1 is MNHNS and CDR2 SASEGT. CDR3 coding DNA: TGTGCCAGCGGTGAGAGACAGATTATCTCTGGGGCCAACGTCCTGACTTTC. This gives the protein CASGERQIISGANVLTF.

This chain uses TRBV12-3 or TRBV12-4 with TRBJ2-1; TRBD2 agrees at 14 bases. The CDR3 consists of 16 residues. Trimming cost V 8 bases and J 7 bases; bases outside gene matches: 10. The CDR3 nucleotides read TGTGCCAGCCGGCTGATGACTAGCGGGGGGGCTAATGAGCAGTTCTTC. It specifies CASRLMTSGGANEQFF.

This clonotype was seen only a few times. V is TRBV20-1 and J is TRBJ1-5; D remains ambiguous. Trimming shortened V by 2 bases and J by 1 base, and 6 bases separated the two germline ends. The CDR3 has 13 residues. Germline V lookup: CDR1 DFQATT, CDR2 SNEGSKA (reference sequence). CDR3 nucleotides: TGCAGTGCTAGATCTCCCAGCAATCAGCCCCAGCATTTT. Translation gives CSARSPSNQPQHF.

The CDR3 is CASSPRTVVGETQYF. CDR3 sequence (DNA): TGTGCCAGCAGCCCCCGGACAGTGGTTGGAGAGACCCAGTACTTC. V and J are TRBV7-2 and TRBJ2-5; TRBD1 is a possible D gene (6 bases). Germline lookup yields CDR1 SGHTA and CDR2 FQGNSA. V was trimmed by 5 bases and J by 4 bases, leaving 17 bases between them. The CDR3 runs 15 residues. Supplemented by reference TRBV7-2 and TRBJ2-5, the full variable domain reads GAGVSQSPSNKVTEKGKDVELRCDPISGHTALYWYRQSLGQGLEFLIYFQGNSAPDKSGLPSDRFSAERTGGSVSTLTIQRTQQEDSAVYLCASSPRTVVGETQYFGPGTRLLVL.

The V call is TRBV7-2, the J call TRBJ2-7, with 7 bases identical to TRBD1. V lost 5 bases, J lost 5 bases, and 9 bases stayed unmatched. CDR1 and CDR2 (germline): SGHTA, FQGNSA. This CDR3 has 14 amino acids. Here the CDR3 DNA reads TGTGCCAGCAGCGAGACAGGGAGTGGCCACGAGCAGTACTTC. Translation gives CASSETGSGHEQYF.

The chain is built from TRBV20-1 and TRBJ1-5, with 8 bases lining up with TRBD1. V shed 6 bases, J shed 6 bases, and the junction held 10 bases outside the gene matches. CDR3 length: 14 residues. Germline V gene data show CDR1 as DFQATT and CDR2 as SNEGSKA (reference sequence). The CDR3 loop is CSAGQGASGQPQHF. Written as DNA, the CDR3 is TGCAGTGCGGGGCAGGGGGCATCCGGTCAGCCCCAGCATTTT.

V is TRBV30 and J is TRBJ1-2; weak D call: TRBD1 (6 bases). Germline assignment: CDR1 GTSNPN and CDR2 SVGIG (reference sequence). CDR3 length equals 14 residues. Trimming cost V 3 bases and J 4 bases, with 15 bases left between them. The CDR3 DNA sequence: TGTGCCTGGAGCAGAAATGGACAGATCTATGGCTACACCTTC. It specifies CAWSRNGQIYGYTF. Based on the CDR3 plus reference TRBV30 and TRBJ1-2, the full variable domain is SQTIHQWPATLVQPVGSPLSLECTVEGTSNPNLYWYRQAAGRGLQLLFYSVGIGQISSEVPQNLSASRPQDRQFILSSKKLLLSDSGFYLCAWSRNGQIYGYTFGSGTRLTVV.

The chain is built from TRBV5-1 and TRBJ2-6, with D unresolved. The V gene's germline CDR1 is SGHRS and CDR2 YFSETQ. The CDR3 loop spans 18 amino acids. V shed 0 bases and J shed 4 bases, with 17 bases lying between them. The CDR3 DNA follows: TGCGCCAGCAGCTTGGGGGCGCTCCGTTTTGCCGGGGCCAACGTCCTGACTTTC. This gives the protein CASSLGALRFAGANVLTF.

This clonotype was found a few times. This chain connects TRBV27 to TRBJ2-7; 8 bases are a match to TRBD2. This CDR3 has 13 residues. Germline trimming cut 2 bases from V and 6 bases from J; bases unmatched to any gene: 3. Per germline, CDR1 MNHEY and CDR2 SMNVEV (reference sequence). The CDR3 loop reads CASSLGTSTEQYF. CDR3 in DNA: TGTGCCAGCAGTTTAGGGACTAGTACCGAGCAGTACTTC.

The chain employs TRBV18 and TRBJ1-1, with 7 positions matching TRBD1. CDR3 size: 15 residues. Germline CDR1 and CDR2: KGHSH and LQKENI. After removal of 1 base from V and 0 bases from J, the junction contained 2 bases not matched to a gene. Here the CDR3 reads CASSPRDSMNTEAFF. CDR3 nucleotides: TGTGCCAGCTCACCACGGGACAGTATGAACACTGAAGCTTTCTTT.

In this sample, this clonotype turned up a few times. In nucleotides, the CDR3 is TGTGCCAGCAGACTCGGACTAGCGGGAGAGACCCAGTACTTC. Translating gives CASRLGLAGETQYF. The rearrangement links TRBV6-2 or TRBV6-3 to TRBJ2-5, with 11 bases matching TRBD2. V gave up 6 bases and J gave up 4 bases; unmatched junction bases: 4. This CDR3 has 14 amino acids. Germline CDR1 MNHEY, CDR2 SVGEGT.

The chain uses TRBV7-8 and TRBJ2-1; D gene ambiguous. CDR1 is SGHVS, CDR2 FQNEAQ, per germline. This CDR3 spans 12 amino acids. V was trimmed by 4 bases and J by 6 bases, leaving 7 bases between them. The CDR3 coding sequence is TGTGCCAGCAGCTGGGTTGGCAATGAGCAGTTCTTC. Amino acids: CASSWVGNEQFF.

This chain links TRBV28 with TRBJ2-4; TRBD2 is a possible D gene (5 bases). The CDR3 runs 14 residues. The V gene's germline CDR1 is MDHEN and CDR2 SYDVKM. V gave up 5 bases and J gave up 3 bases, with 11 bases separating them. CDR3 sequence reads: CASSGAEDKNIQYF. The DNA of the CDR3 is TGTGCCAGCAGTGGAGCGGAGGACAAAAACATTCAGTACTTC.

This clonotype was recorded a few times. The J gene is TRBJ2-3, the V gene TRBV28, with 7 bases fitting TRBD2. CDR1 is MDHEN and CDR2 is SYDVKM in the germline V gene. V gave up 5 bases and J gave up 5 bases; unmatched junction bases: 7. The CDR3 totals 14 residues. For the CDR3, the DNA is TGTGCCAGCAGTGGGGCTAGCGGTTTAGATACGCAGTATTTT. As protein: CASSGASGLDTQYF.

The table lists this clonotype with a few counts. The V and J genes are TRBV20-1 and TRBJ2-7, with TRBD1 matching 11 bases. There are 12 residues in the CDR3. Germline trimming cut 6 bases from V and 9 bases from J; bases unmatched to any gene: 7. Germline V CDR1 and CDR2: DFQATT, SNEGSKA (reference sequence). The CDR3 loop reads CSALGTGGMQYF. Here the CDR3 DNA reads TGCAGTGCCCTTGGGACAGGGGGTATGCAGTACTTC.

J is TRBJ2-3 and V is TRBV6-5, with 11 bases matching TRBD2. Germline V gene lookup returns CDR1 MNHEY and CDR2 SVGAGI. J gave up 0 bases and V 11 bases, and 10 bases lay outside the gene matches. The CDR3 loop spans 16 amino acids. CDR3 protein: CARTTSGGPSTDTQYF. CDR3 coding DNA: TGTGCCCGCACTACTAGCGGGGGCCCTAGCACAGATACGCAGTATTTT.

This clonotype was observed a handful of times. In DNA form, the CDR3 reads TGTGCCAGCAGCGTAGCGGTACTTAGCGTGGATGAGCAGTTCTTC. This gives the protein CASSVAVLSVDEQFF. This chain connects TRBV9 to TRBJ2-1; a possible D gene is TRBD2 (5 bases). In germline, CDR1 is SGDLS, CDR2 YYNGEE. CDR3 length equals 15 residues. Trimming left V 0 bases short and J 8 bases short, with 15 bases between.

The chain is built from TRBV27 and TRBJ2-3; D remains unclear. With 3 bases removed from V and 2 bases from J, the gap between germline ends came to 6 bases. The CDR3 has 13 amino acids. Germline CDR1 reads MNHEY; CDR2 reads SMNVEV (reference sequence). This CDR3 is CASSFLNTDTQYF. CDR3 DNA: TGTGCCAGCAGTTTTCTCAACACAGATACGCAGTATTTT.

The genes are TRBV4-3 and TRBJ2-7; D unclear. Per germline, CDR1 LGHNA and CDR2 YSLEER. The CDR3 contains 16 residues. Trimming cost V 4 bases and J 7 bases, with 23 bases left between them. CDR3 amino acids: CASSRDRTRSYNEQYF. CDR3 nucleotide sequence: TGCGCCAGCAGCCGGGATCGGACGCGGTCCTACAATGAGCAGTACTTC.

This CDR3 is CASSLQGRGAYNEQFF. CDR3 DNA sequence: TGTGCCAGCAGTTTACAGGGGCGGGGGGCCTACAATGAGCAGTTCTTC. This chain connects TRBV27 to TRBJ2-1; the match to TRBD2 covers 8 bases. The ends lost 2 bases at V and 2 bases at J; junction bases unmatched: 5. The CDR3 length is 16 residues. Germline CDR1 and CDR2: MNHEY and SMNVEV (reference sequence).